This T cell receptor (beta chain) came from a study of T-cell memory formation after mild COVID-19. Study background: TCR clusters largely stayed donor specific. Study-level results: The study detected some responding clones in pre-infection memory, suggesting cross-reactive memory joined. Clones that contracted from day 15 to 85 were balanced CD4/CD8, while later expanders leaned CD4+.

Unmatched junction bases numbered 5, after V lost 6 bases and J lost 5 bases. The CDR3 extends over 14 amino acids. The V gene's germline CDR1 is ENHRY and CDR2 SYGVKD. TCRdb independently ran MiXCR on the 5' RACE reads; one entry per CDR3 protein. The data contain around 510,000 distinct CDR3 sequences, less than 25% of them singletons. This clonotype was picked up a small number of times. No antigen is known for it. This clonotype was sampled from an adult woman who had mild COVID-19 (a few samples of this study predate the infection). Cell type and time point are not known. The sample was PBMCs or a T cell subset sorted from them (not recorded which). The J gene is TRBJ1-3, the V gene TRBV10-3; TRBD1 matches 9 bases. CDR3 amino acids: CAIRPGQGRNTIYF. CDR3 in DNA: TGTGCCATCAGACCGGGACAGGGAAGAAACACCATATATTTT.